Many counts were recorded for the clone carrying this T cell receptor beta chain. The data derive from a study of type 1 regulatory T cells. The overall study: T-allo10 is a Tr1-enriched, alloantigen-specific CD4 T cell product made in vitro.

Trimming took off 2 bases at V and 2 bases at J, with 13 bases between the two ends. This CDR3 has 15 amino acids. MiXCR, applied by TCRdb to the reads, yields one record per CDR3 protein. The sample lists fewer than 20,000 distinct CDR3 sequences; about a tenth were seen once. The receptor's source is a human donor in good health. The V gene is TRBV12-3 or TRBV12-4, the J gene TRBJ2-7; possibly TRBD1 for D (5 bases). The specimen sequenced was CD4+ T cells, either the whole sample or a sorted fraction (not recorded which). CDR3 sequence (DNA): TGTGCCAGCAGTTTACCCCAGGGTGGGACCTACGAGCAGTACTTC. Translation: CASSLPQGGTYEQYF.